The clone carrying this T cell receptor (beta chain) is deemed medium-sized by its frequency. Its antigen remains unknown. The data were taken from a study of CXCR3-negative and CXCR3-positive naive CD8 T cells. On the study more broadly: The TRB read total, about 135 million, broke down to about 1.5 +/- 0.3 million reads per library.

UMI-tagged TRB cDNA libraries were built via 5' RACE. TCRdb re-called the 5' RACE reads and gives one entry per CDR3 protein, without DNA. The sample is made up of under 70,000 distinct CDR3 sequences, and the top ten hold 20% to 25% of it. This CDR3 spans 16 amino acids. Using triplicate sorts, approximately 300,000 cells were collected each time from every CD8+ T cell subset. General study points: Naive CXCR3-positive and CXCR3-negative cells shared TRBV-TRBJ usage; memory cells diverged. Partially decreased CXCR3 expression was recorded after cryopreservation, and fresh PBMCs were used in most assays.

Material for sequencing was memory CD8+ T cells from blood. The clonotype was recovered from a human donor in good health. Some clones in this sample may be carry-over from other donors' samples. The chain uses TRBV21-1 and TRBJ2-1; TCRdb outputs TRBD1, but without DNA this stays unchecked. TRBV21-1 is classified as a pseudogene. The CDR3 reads CASSLRDLGDYNEQFF.